The rows below give T cell receptor beta chains drawn from one sample of a study of beta chain features in type 1 diabetes. Profiled with immunoSEQ multiplex PCR; TCRdb holds only in-frame clones, not every one. The repertoire holds over 650,000 clones, with around 15% as singletons. Sequencing used naive CD4+ T cells from blood. The receptor set was obtained from a man aged 18 to 29 with type 1 diabetes. Each CDR3 is given with its conserved first and last residue. D genes are given only for firm matches. Clone size, where shown, is once, few, many, or a class for clones that have expanded.

>-|TRBV14|TRBJ1-2|-
TGTGCCAGCAGCCAAGATACGTTCACAACCCGAGGCTACACCTTC
CASSQDTFTTRGYTF
>-|TRBV23-1|TRBJ2-7|few
TGCGCCGGGGGGCACTGCCGCGGGTACGAGCAGTACTTC
CAGGHCRGYEQYF
>TRBD2|TRBV20-1|TRBJ2-4|few
TGCAGGCTCGGCGGGGGAAACATTCAGTACTTC
CRLGGGNIQYF
>-|TRBV11-2|TRBJ2-1|-
TGTGCCAGCACTCGCATAAGCGGGTTGAGTGGTGAGCAGTTCTTC
CASTRISGLSGEQFF
>-|TRBV7-2|TRBJ2-5|-
TGTGCCGGCGTAAGAAATGCCGCCCAAGAGACCCAGTACTTC
CAGVRNAAQETQYF
>TRBD2|TRBV6-6|TRBJ2-3|-
TGTGCCAGCAGTTACGCGGGACTAGCGGTGTCAGATACGCAGTATTTT
CASSYAGLAVSDTQYF
>-|TRBV29-1|TRBJ2-7|-
TGCAGCGTTGAGGGGTCCGAGCAGTACTTC
CSVEGSEQYF
>-|TRBV4-1|TRBJ2-5|-
TGCGCCAGCAGCCAAGGTTTGCAGACCCAGTACTTC
CASSQGLQTQYF
>-|TRBV10-3|TRBJ1-2|-
TGTGCCATCAGTGAGTCGTCACCGTATGGCTACACCTTC
CAISESSPYGYTF
>-|TRBV7-9|TRBJ1-1|-
TGTGCCAGCAGCTCGACGAAACATGACACTGAAGCTTTCTTT
CASSSTKHDTEAFF
>-|TRBV7-2|TRBJ2-2|few
TGTGCCAGCAGCTTGAGGGGCCCCAATACCGGGGAGCTGTTTTTT
CASSLRGPNTGELFF
>-|TRBV5-4|TRBJ1-2|-
TGTGCCAGCGGACAACAGGGTGATGGCTACACCTTC
CASGQQGDGYTF
>-|TRBV30|TRBJ1-1|few
TGTGCCTGGAGTGTTGGACAAGCGGGTACTGAAGCTTTCTTT
CAWSVGQAGTEAFF
>TRBD2|TRBV27|TRBJ2-6|-
TGTGCCAGCAGCTCTGCTCTTCTAGCGGGGGTCTCTGGGGCCAACGTCCTGACTTTC
CASSSALLAGVSGANVLTF
>-|TRBV29-1|TRBJ1-5|few
TGCAGCGTTGGAGGGGGCAATCAGCCCCAGCATTTT
CSVGGGNQPQHF
>-|TRBV10-2|TRBJ2-5|-
TGCGCCAGCAGTGAAGGTGGCTTCCGAGAGACCCAGTACTTC
CASSEGGFRETQYF
>-|TRBV6-6|TRBJ2-7|-
TGTGCCAGCAGGGGCCCGGCAACAGGGATAGCCTACGAGCAGTACTTC
CASRGPATGIAYEQYF
>-|TRBV6-5|TRBJ2-6|few
TGTGCCAGCAGTTACTCAGGCATTTCTGGGGCCAACGTCCTGACTTTC
CASSYSGISGANVLTF
>TRBD1|TRBV5-1|TRBJ2-1|-
TGCGCCAGCAGCTTGGACGTGACAGGGATGAAGTTCTTC
CASSLDVTGMKFF
>-|TRBV5-6|TRBJ2-1|-
TGTGCCAGCAGCTTGGATGGAAGCTCCTACAATGAGCAGTTCTTC
CASSLDGSSYNEQFF
>-|TRBV5-1|TRBJ2-5|-
TGCGCCAGCAGCCTTGGGAGCGCACAAGAGACCCAGTACTTC
CASSLGSAQETQYF
>TRBD1|TRBV9|TRBJ1-1|-
TGTGCCAGCAGCAAATTAGGACAGGTGAACACTGAAGCTTTCTTT
CASSKLGQVNTEAFF
>TRBD1|TRBV9|TRBJ2-5|once
TGTGCCAGCAGTGACCGGGGACAGTTCCAAGAGACCCAGTACTTC
CASSDRGQFQETQYF
>-|TRBV6-5|TRBJ2-1|few
TGTGCCAGCAGCCAGAGGACGGATGAGCAGTTCTTC
CASSQRTDEQFF
>-|TRBV29-1|TRBJ2-5|-
TGCAGCGTTGATTTTGGCAAGAAAGAGACCCAGTACTTC
CSVDFGKKETQYF
>-|TRBV5-4|TRBJ1-3|-
TGTGCCAGCACCCCGGGGGGTGGTCTTGGAAACACCATATATTTT
CASTPGGGLGNTIYF
>TRBD2|TRBV11-2|TRBJ2-3|-
TGTGCCAGCAGCCAACTGGGAGGGATGGCAGATACGCAGTATTTT
CASSQLGGMADTQYF
>-|TRBV4-2|TRBJ2-6|few
TGTGCCAGCAGCCAAGAGGTGTCGGGCTCTGGGGCCAACGTCCTGACTTTC
CASSQEVSGSGANVLTF
>TRBD1|TRBV30|TRBJ2-7|few
TGTGCCTGGCTACGGGACAGGGGTTACGAGCAGTACTTC
CAWLRDRGYEQYF
>-|TRBV21-1|TRBJ2-7|few
TGTGCCAGCAGCAAAGGAACTCAGGAGGACTACGAGCAGTACTTC
CASSKGTQEDYEQYF
>-|TRBV25-1|TRBJ1-1|-
TGTGCCAGCAGTGAATTACTGGGGGTGAACACTGAAGCTTTCTTT
CASSELLGVNTEAFF
>TRBD1|TRBV7-2|TRBJ2-2|once
TGTGCCAGCAGCACTAGACAGGGTAACACCGGGGAGCTGTTTTTT
CASSTRQGNTGELFF
>TRBD2|TRBV10-3|TRBJ2-1|-
TGTGCCATCAGTCCGTCTCTAGCGGGAGGGGACAATGAGCAGTTCTTC
CAISPSLAGGDNEQFF
>TRBD1|TRBV28|TRBJ2-7|-
TGTGCCAGCAGTTCTCCGGGACAGACCTACGAGCAGTACTTC
CASSSPGQTYEQYF
>-|TRBV5-6|TRBJ2-1|-
TGTGCCAGCAGCTTGGCTGGACAAAGCCTCTCCTACAATGAGCAGTTCTTC
CASSLAGQSLSYNEQFF
>-|TRBV9|TRBJ2-2|few
TGTGCCAGCAGCGTAGAGGTCGCCGGGGAGCTGTTTTTT
CASSVEVAGELFF
>-|TRBV7-2|TRBJ2-7|few
TGTGCCAGCAGCCAAGGGGCCCTAAGCTCCTACGAGCAGTACTTC
CASSQGALSSYEQYF
>-|TRBV28|TRBJ1-1|few
TGTGCCAGCAGAGAGGCCCGTGGGGGGAACACTGAAGCTTTCTTT
CASREARGGNTEAFF
>-|TRBV6-1|TRBJ2-3|-
TGTGCCAGCACTGAACTAGACACAGATACGCAGTATTTT
CASTELDTDTQYF
>-|TRBV6-5|TRBJ1-6|few
TGTGCCAGCAGTTACTCGGGGATTTCACCCCTCCACTTT
CASSYSGISPLHF
>TRBD1|TRBV7-2|TRBJ1-5|few
TGTGCCAGCAGCCTTTCAGGGGGGAGCAATCAGCCCCAGCATTTT
CASSLSGGSNQPQHF
>-|TRBV30|TRBJ1-1|-
TGTGCCTGGAGATCTCCGGGCCGCGTTGAAGCTTTCTTT
CAWRSPGRVEAFF
>TRBD2|TRBV9|TRBJ2-1|-
TGTGCCAGCAGCCTACTGACTAGCGGATACAATGAGCAGTTCTTC
CASSLLTSGYNEQFF
>TRBD1|TRBV6-6|TRBJ2-5|-
TGTGCCAGCAGTTACTTCGGGACAGGGTCGGAGACCCAGTACTTC
CASSYFGTGSETQYF
>-|TRBV11-3|TRBJ2-1|-
TGTGCCAGCAGCCCAGGCTTCGGATACTCCTACAATGAGCAGTTCTTC
CASSPGFGYSYNEQFF
>-|TRBV28|TRBJ2-3|-
TGTGCCAGCAGTCTCCGGGCCCCAGGTACGCAGTATTTT
CASSLRAPGTQYF
>TRBD1|TRBV7-8|TRBJ2-1|-
TGTGCCAGCAGCTTCCTGGGACAGGGGATGCATGAGCAGTTCTTC
CASSFLGQGMHEQFF
>-|TRBV30|TRBJ2-3|few
TGTGCCTGGAGTGAGGGGCAACCCACAGATACGCAGTATTTT
CAWSEGQPTDTQYF
>TRBD1|TRBV5-4|TRBJ1-1|few
TGTGCCAGCAGCTTTCACAGGGGCACTGAAGCTTTCTTT
CASSFHRGTEAFF
>-|TRBV7-2|TRBJ2-1|-
TGTGCCAGCAGCTTAGCTAGGGGGTCCTACAATGAGCAGTTCTTC
CASSLARGSYNEQFF
>-|TRBV28|TRBJ2-1|-
TGTGCCACCTTCCTCCGGGACAATGAGCAGTTCTTC
CATFLRDNEQFF
>-|TRBV4-2|TRBJ2-2|few
TGTGCCAGCAGCCAAGATAAACTAGCTATGCGAGGGGAGCTGTTTTTT
CASSQDKLAMRGELFF
>TRBD2|TRBV13|TRBJ2-7|few
TGTGCCAGCAGCTTAGCCCCCCCCGGAGCGGGGCCGAAGGACGAGCAGTACTTC
CASSLAPPGAGPKDEQYF
>-|TRBV29-1|TRBJ1-3|few
TGCAGCGTCGGGACCTCTGGAAACACCATATATTTT
CSVGTSGNTIYF
>-|TRBV5-4|TRBJ1-4|-
TGTGCCAGCAGCCGGGGGGTGGAAGAAAAACTGTTTTTT
CASSRGVEEKLFF
>TRBD2|TRBV30|TRBJ2-1|few
TGTGCCTGGAGTGGGGGTAGCGGGTCTTCCTACAATGAGCAGTTCTTC
CAWSGGSGSSYNEQFF
>TRBD1|TRBV18|TRBJ1-2|-
TGTGCCAGCTCACCGGAAGAGGGGGCGAGCTATGGCTACACCTTC
CASSPEEGASYGYTF
>-|TRBV5-4|TRBJ1-2|-
TGTGCCAGCAGCTCGGACGGCTATGGCTACACCTTC
CASSSDGYGYTF
>-|TRBV4-1|TRBJ2-3|few
TGCGCCAGCAGCCAAGTCAGCCCGACGAATACGCAGTATTTT
CASSQVSPTNTQYF